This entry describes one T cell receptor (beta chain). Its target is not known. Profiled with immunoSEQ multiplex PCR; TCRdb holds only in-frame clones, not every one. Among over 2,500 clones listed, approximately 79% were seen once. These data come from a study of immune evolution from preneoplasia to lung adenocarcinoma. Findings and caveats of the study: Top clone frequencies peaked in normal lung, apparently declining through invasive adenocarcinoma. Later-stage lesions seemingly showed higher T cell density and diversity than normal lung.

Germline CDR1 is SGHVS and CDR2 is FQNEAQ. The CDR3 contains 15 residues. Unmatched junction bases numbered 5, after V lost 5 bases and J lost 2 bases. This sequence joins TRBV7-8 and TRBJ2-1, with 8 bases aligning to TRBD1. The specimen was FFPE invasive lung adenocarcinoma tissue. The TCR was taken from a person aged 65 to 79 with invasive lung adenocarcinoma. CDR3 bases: TGTGCCAGCAGCAGGACAGGGTCTACCTACAATGAGCAGTTCTTC. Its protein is CASSRTGSTYNEQFF.